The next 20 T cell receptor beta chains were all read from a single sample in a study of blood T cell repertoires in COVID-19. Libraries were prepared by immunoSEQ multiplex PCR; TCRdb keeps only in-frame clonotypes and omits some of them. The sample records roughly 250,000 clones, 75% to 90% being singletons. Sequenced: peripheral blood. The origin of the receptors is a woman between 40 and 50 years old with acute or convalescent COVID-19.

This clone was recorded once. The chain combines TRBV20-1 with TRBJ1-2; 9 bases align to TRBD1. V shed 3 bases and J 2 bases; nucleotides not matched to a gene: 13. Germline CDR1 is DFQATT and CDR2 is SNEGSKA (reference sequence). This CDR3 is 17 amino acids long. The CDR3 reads CSASPTGGRRENYGYTF. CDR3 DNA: TGCAGTGCTAGTCCGACAGGGGGTAGGAGAGAAAACTATGGCTACACCTTC.

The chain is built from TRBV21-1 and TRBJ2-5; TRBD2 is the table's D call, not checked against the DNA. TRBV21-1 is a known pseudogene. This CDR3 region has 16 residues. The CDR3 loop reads CASSSDSGVVQETQYF. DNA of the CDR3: TGTGCCAGCAGCAGCGATAGCGGGGTGGTCCAAGAGACCCAGTACTTC.

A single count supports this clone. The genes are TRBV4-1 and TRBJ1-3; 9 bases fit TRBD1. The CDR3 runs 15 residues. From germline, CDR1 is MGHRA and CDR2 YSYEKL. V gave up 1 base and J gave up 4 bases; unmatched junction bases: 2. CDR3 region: CASSQGTGAGNTIYF. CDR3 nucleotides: TGCGCCAGCAGCCAAGGGACAGGGGCGGGAAACACCATATATTTT.

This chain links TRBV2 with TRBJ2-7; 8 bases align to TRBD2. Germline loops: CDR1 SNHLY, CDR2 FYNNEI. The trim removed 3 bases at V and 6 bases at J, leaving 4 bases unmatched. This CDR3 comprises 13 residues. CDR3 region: CASSDSGGREQYV. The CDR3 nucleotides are TGTGCCAGCAGTGATTCGGGAGGGCGCGAGCAGTACGTC.

This CDR3 reads CASSLTDRDTEAFF. The CDR3 DNA reads TGTGCCAGCAGCTTAACCGACAGGGACACTGAAGCTTTCTTT. This chain uses TRBV7-3 with TRBJ1-1; TRBD1 matches at 7 bases. This CDR3 region has 14 residues. Germline V gene lookup returns CDR1 SGHTA and CDR2 FQGTGA. The trim removed 0 bases at V and 3 bases at J, leaving 1 base unmatched. The whole variable domain, remainder taken from reference TRBV7-3 and TRBJ1-1, is GAGVSQTPSNKVTEKGKYVELRCDPISGHTALYWYRQSLGQGPEFLIYFQGTGAADDSGLPNDRFFAVRPEGSVSTLKIQRTERGDSAVYLCASSLTDRDTEAFFGQGTRLTVV.

CDR3 sequence (DNA): TGCGCCAGCAGCTTGGAGCCCGACCTAGACTATGGCTACACCTTC. Protein: CASSLEPDLDYGYTF. J is TRBJ1-2 and V is TRBV5-1; D ambiguous. Looked up from germline, CDR1 is SGHRS and CDR2 is YFSETQ. V lost 0 bases and J lost 3, with 12 bases in between. This CDR3 is 15 amino acids long.

CDR3 coding DNA: TGTGCCAGCAGTGATCCCCTCCTGGCAAAAGAGACCCAGTACTTC. Translated, it gives CASSDPLLAKETQYF. The chain combines TRBV25-1 with TRBJ2-5; D remains ambiguous. CDR1 is MGHDK and CDR2 is SYGVNS in the germline V gene. The ends were cut back, 3 bases at V and 3 bases at J, with 14 bases in the middle. The CDR3 covers 15 residues.

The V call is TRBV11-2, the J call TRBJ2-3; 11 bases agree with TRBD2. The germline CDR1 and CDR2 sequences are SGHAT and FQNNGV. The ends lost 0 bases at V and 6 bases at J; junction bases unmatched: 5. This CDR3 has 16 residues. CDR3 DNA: TGTGCCAGCAGCTTAGATCGGCTAGCGGGGGGCGATACGCAGTATTTT. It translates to CASSLDRLAGGDTQYF.

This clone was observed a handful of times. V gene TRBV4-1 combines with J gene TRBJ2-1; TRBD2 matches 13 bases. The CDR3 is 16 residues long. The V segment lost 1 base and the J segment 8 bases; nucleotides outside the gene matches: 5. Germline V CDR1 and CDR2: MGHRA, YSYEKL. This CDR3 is CASSQVTSGGAYEQFF. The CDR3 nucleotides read TGCGCCAGCAGCCAAGTAACTAGCGGGGGGGCTTATGAGCAGTTCTTC.

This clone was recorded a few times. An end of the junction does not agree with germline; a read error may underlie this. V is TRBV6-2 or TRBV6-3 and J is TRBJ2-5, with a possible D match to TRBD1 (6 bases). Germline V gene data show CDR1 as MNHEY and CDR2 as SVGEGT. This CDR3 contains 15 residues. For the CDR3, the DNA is TGTGCCAGCAGTTACTCGAACTGGGGGCAAGTGACCCAGTACTTC. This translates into CASSYSNWGQVTQYF.

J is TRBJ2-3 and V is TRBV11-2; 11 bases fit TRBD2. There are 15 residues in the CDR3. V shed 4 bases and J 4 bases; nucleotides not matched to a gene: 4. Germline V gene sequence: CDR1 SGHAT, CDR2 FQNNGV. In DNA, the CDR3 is TGTGCCAGCAGCTGGGGACTAGCGGTGTCAGATACGCAGTATTTT. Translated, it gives CASSWGLAVSDTQYF.

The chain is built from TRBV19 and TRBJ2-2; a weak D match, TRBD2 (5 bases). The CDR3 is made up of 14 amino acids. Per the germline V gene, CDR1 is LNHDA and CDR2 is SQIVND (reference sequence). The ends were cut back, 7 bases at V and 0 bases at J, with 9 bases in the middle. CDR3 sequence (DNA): TGTGCCAGTATGGAGCGGCCGAACACCGGGGAGCTGTTTTTT. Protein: CASMERPNTGELFF.

The CDR3 nucleotides read TGTGCCAGCAGCATCTATAATCAAGAGACCCAGTACTTC. This codes for CASSIYNQETQYF. V is TRBV5-6 and J is TRBJ2-5; no reliable D call. The CDR3 extends over 13 amino acids. V lost 4 bases and J lost 2, with 9 bases in between. Per the germline V gene, CDR1 is SGHDT and CDR2 is YYEEEE.

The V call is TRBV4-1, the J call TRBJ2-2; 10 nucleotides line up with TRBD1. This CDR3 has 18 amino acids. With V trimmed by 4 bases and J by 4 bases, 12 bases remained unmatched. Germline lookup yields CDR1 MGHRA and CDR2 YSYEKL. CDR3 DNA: TGCGCCAGCAGCCCTCCCTCGGACAGGGGGAAGGGCACCGGGGAGCTGTTTTTT. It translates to CASSPPSDRGKGTGELFF.

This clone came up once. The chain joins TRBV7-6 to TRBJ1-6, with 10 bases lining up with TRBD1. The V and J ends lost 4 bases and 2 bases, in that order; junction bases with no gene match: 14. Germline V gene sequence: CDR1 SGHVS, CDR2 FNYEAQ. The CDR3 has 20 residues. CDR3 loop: CASSYTPGQGTGAYNSPLHF. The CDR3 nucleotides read TGTGCCAGCAGCTATACTCCGGGACAGGGGACTGGCGCCTATAATTCACCCCTCCACTTT.

The CDR3 nucleotides read TGTGCTAGTGGTCTACATCAGCCCCAGCATTTT. Translated: CASGLHQPQHF. The J gene is TRBJ1-5, the V gene TRBV12-5; D is unclear. Germline V gene lookup returns CDR1 LGHNT and CDR2 FRNRAP. V lost 5 bases, J lost 5 bases, and 4 bases lay in between. This CDR3 comprises 11 residues. The whole variable domain, remainder taken from reference TRBV12-5 and TRBJ1-5, is DARVTQTPRHKVTEMGQEVTMRCQPILGHNTVFWYRQTMMQGLELLAYFRNRAPLDDSGMPKDRFSAEMPDATLATLKIQPSEPRDSAVYFCASGLHQPQHFGDGTRLSIL.

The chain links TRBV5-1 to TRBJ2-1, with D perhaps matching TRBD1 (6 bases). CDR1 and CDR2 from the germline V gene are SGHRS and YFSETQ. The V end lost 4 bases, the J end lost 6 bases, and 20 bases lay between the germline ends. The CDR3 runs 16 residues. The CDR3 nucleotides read TGCGCCAGCAGCGGGGGAATAACAGGGTGGGCCAATGAGCAGTTCTTC. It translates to CASSGGITGWANEQFF.

The CDR3 sequence: CASSLPDRRRLSSYNEQFF. The CDR3 nucleotides are TGTGCCAGCAGCCTGCCTGATAGGAGGCGACTCTCCTCCTACAATGAGCAGTTCTTC. V is TRBV7-9 and J is TRBJ2-1; a possible D gene is TRBD2 (5 bases). The CDR3 totals 19 residues. Trimming took 5 bases from V and 0 from J, leaving 23 bases between them. CDR1 and CDR2 (germline): SEHNR, FQNEAQ (reference sequence).

The CDR3, as DNA: TGTGCCAGCCGTGTCCAGGGGGTAATTACTGAAGCTTTCTTT. Its protein is CASRVQGVITEAFF. The chain recombines TRBV25-1 with TRBJ1-1; 7 bases fit TRBD1. CDR1 and CDR2 (germline): MGHDK, SYGVNS. J was trimmed by 5 bases and V by 8 bases; bases with no gene match: 11. CDR3 length equals 14 residues. Full variable domain (remainder filled in from reference TRBV25-1 and TRBJ1-1): EADIYQTPRYLVIGTGKKITLECSQTMGHDKMYWYQQDPGMELHLIHYSYGVNSTEKGDLSSESTVSRIRTEHFPLTLESARPSHTSQYLCASRVQGVITEAFFGQGTRLTVV.

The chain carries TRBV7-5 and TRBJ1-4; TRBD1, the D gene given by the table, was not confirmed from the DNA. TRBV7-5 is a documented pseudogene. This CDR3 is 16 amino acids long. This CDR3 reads CARSKEQAGPNEKLFF. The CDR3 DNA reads TGTGCCAGAAGCAAAGAACAGGCAGGCCCGAATGAAAAACTGTTTTTT.